Included here is one TCR beta chain sequence, with context. Sequencing used immunoSEQ multiplex PCR; TCRdb keeps in-frame clones, though not all of them. This sample has around 190,000 clones, with 70% to 90% found just once. The data are from a study of blood T cell repertoires in COVID-19. Whole-study context: The origin of the acute and convalescent COVID-19 samples was the United States, Italy and Spain.

With 4 bases removed from V and 2 bases from J, the gap between germline ends came to 14 bases. CDR1 and CDR2 from the germline V gene are LNHNV and YYDKDF (reference sequence). CDR3 length: 15 amino acids. The sample taken for sequencing was PBMCs or T cells enriched from blood (not recorded which). This TCR derives from a woman aged 40 to 55 in a cohort exposed to, infected with or recovered from COVID-19 (not recorded which). This sequence joins TRBV15 and TRBJ1-2, with a tentative D call TRBD1 (5 bases). CDR3: CATSTLRAGNYGYTF. The CDR3 coding sequence is TGTGCCACCAGCACCCTACGGGCAGGGAACTATGGCTACACCTTC.